These 27 T cell receptor beta chains originate from one sample sequenced in a study of molecular identifiers for immune sequencing clone quantification. TCRdb called the PCR reads again in MiXCR, with one record for every CDR3 protein. The sample carries roughly 630,000 distinct CDR3 sequences, roughly 27% recorded once. Sequencing input: naive CD8+ T cells from blood, with Jurkat cell RNA spiked in. Stated subset: FACS-sorted CD8+CD4-CCR7+CD45RA+ naive T cells. The receptor set was obtained from a human donor in good health. Some libraries in this study had Jurkat cell RNA spiked in.

The V gene is TRBV7-3, the J gene TRBJ1-2; D ambiguous. Germline V gene sequence: CDR1 SGHTA, CDR2 FQGTGA. The CDR3 has 14 residues. The V gene lost 0 bases and the J gene lost 3 bases, with 8 bases spanning the gap. The DNA for the CDR3 is TGTGCCAGCAGCTTAACGGGCGCCGACTATGGCTACACCTTC. The encoded protein is CASSLTGADYGYTF.

This clonotype was seen at least ten times. This chain connects TRBV14 to TRBJ2-7, with TRBD1 matching over 7 bases. Germline CDR1 is SGHDN and CDR2 is FVKESK. V shed 8 bases, J shed 0 bases, and the junction held 4 bases outside the gene matches. This CDR3 spans 13 amino acids. CDR3 DNA: TGTGCCAGCCGGGACAGCAGCTCCTACGAGCAGTACTTC. Protein product: CASRDSSSYEQYF.

CDR3 sequence reads: CASSQGGSQPQHF. CDR3 coding DNA: TGTGCCAGCAGCCAGGGGGGGAGTCAGCCCCAGCATTTT. J is TRBJ1-5 and V is TRBV12-3 or TRBV12-4, with TRBD1 matching 7 bases. The ends lost 6 bases at V and 6 bases at J; junction bases unmatched: 5. This CDR3 spans 13 amino acids.

To note about this clonotype: This may come from a read error, since a much larger clone is one base off. V is TRBV12-3 or TRBV12-4 and J is TRBJ1-2, with TRBD1 matching over 7 bases. The CDR3 runs to 12 residues. V was pared by 3 bases and J by 8 bases, with 3 bases of the junction left unmatched. The CDR3 loop reads CASSLGQKGYTF. Here the CDR3 DNA reads TGTGCCAGCAGTTTGGGACAGAAAGGCTACACCTTC.

The J gene is TRBJ2-7, the V gene TRBV4-1, with TRBD1 matching over 7 bases. Germline loops: CDR1 MGHRA, CDR2 YSYEKL. The CDR3 consists of 14 residues. The trim removed 3 bases at V and 1 base at J, leaving 3 bases unmatched. The DNA for the CDR3 is TGCGCCAGCAGCCAGGGGACAGAGTCCTACGAGCAGTACTTC. Encoded protein: CASSQGTESYEQYF.

This clonotype has a handful of counts. J is TRBJ1-1 and V is TRBV7-9; unclear D gene. The CDR3 length is 16 residues. V lost 2 bases and J 1 base, leaving 14 bases between the germline ends. CDR1 is SEHNR, CDR2 FQNEAQ, per germline (reference sequence). The CDR3 spells CASSLSTKERNTEAFF. CDR3 nucleotide sequence: TGTGCCAGCAGCTTATCGACCAAAGAAAGGAACACTGAAGCTTTCTTT.

At least ten counts were recorded for this clonotype. The chain is built from TRBV7-9 and TRBJ1-6; D is ambiguous. V was cut by 5 bases and J by 15 bases, with 14 bases left in between. From germline, CDR1 is SEHNR and CDR2 FQNEAQ (reference sequence). The CDR3 length is 12 residues. CDR3 DNA: TGTGCCAGCAGCCCAGCGGTGCTGCACCTCCACTTT. It yields the protein CASSPAVLHLHF.

The chain joins TRBV30 to TRBJ2-2; possibly TRBD1 for D (5 bases). This CDR3 has 15 amino acids. Deletions cut 5 bases from V and 2 bases from J, with 15 bases between. Germline assignment: CDR1 GTSNPN and CDR2 SVGIG (reference sequence). CDR3 amino acids: CAWSTADTNTGELFF. The CDR3 DNA sequence: TGTGCCTGGTCCACCGCGGACACCAACACCGGGGAGCTGTTTTTT.

This clonotype came up a few times. J is TRBJ2-2 and V is TRBV5-4, with D tentatively TRBD2 (5 bases). The CDR3 runs to 15 residues. V was clipped by 3 bases and J by 2 bases, with 11 bases between them. CDR1 is SGHNT and CDR2 is YYREEE in the germline V gene (reference sequence). This chain's CDR3 is CASSWGEDNTGELFF. CDR3 sequence (DNA): TGTGCCAGCAGCTGGGGAGAGGATAACACCGGGGAGCTGTTTTTT.

This clonotype was seen many times. This rearrangement joins TRBV20-1 to TRBJ2-7; the D gene is possibly TRBD2 (5 bases). V was clipped by 1 base and J by 7 bases, with 20 bases between them. Germline V gives CDR1 DFQATT, CDR2 SNEGSKA (reference sequence). The CDR3 length is 15 residues. CDR3 residues: CSARVDRLAPQEQYF. The CDR3 DNA reads as TGCAGTGCTAGAGTAGATCGTCTAGCCCCTCAGGAGCAGTACTTC.

This clonotype was recorded many times. CDR3: CASSNGGARDTQYF. The CDR3 DNA sequence: TGTGCCAGCAGCAACGGGGGGGCCCGGGATACGCAGTATTTT. The chain couples TRBV5-4 to TRBJ2-3; 8 bases map to TRBD2. V lost 4 bases, J lost 6 bases, and 7 bases stayed unmatched. From germline, CDR1 is SGHNT and CDR2 YYREEE (reference sequence). This CDR3 region has 14 residues.

The CDR3: CATSDFVQGRYTQYF. As DNA, the CDR3 is TGTGCCACCAGTGATTTTGTCCAGGGGCGATATACGCAGTATTTT. The chain has TRBV24-1 and TRBJ2-3, with a tentative D call TRBD1 (6 bases). Germline V gene lookup returns CDR1 KGHDR and CDR2 SFDVKD. The CDR3 is 15 residues long. Trimming stripped 1 base from V and 7 bases from J, with 14 bases between.

In the case of this clonotype: Given a much more abundant clone one base away, this may be a read error. This chain links TRBV7-6 with TRBJ2-7; 9 bases are shared with TRBD1. The ends lost 4 bases at V and 5 bases at J; junction bases unmatched: 6. CDR1 SGHVS and CDR2 FNYEAQ come from the germline V gene. The CDR3 has 14 residues. Here the CDR3 reads CASSSGTGQDEQYF. The CDR3 bases are TGTGCCAGCAGCTCTGGGACAGGGCAGGACGAGCAGTACTTC.

A word on this clonotype: In this CDR3 the conserved last residue, phenylalanine or tryptophan, is missing, so a read error is likely. This sequence joins TRBV10-1 and TRBJ2-7; D assignment may be TRBD1 or TRBD2 (5 bases each). The CDR3 length is 14 residues. The V end lost 0 bases, the J end lost 5 bases, and 11 bases lay between the germline ends. The germline V gene has CDR1 WNHNN and CDR2 SYGVQD (reference sequence). The DNA for the CDR3 is TGCGCCAGCAGTGAGTCGGGACGAGCGGACGAGCAGTACCTC. Translated: CASSESGRADEQYL.

This clonotype has ten or more counts. The chain employs TRBV12-3 or TRBV12-4 and TRBJ1-3, with D uncertain. The CDR3 contains 15 residues. Trimming left V 4 bases short and J 0 bases short, with 10 bases between. CDR3 protein: CASSSRPDSGNTIYF. Here the CDR3 DNA reads TGTGCCAGCAGTTCCCGGCCCGACTCTGGAAACACCATATATTTT.

The J gene is TRBJ2-7, the V gene TRBV30; 10 bases agree with TRBD1. Germline V lookup: CDR1 GTSNPN, CDR2 SVGIG (reference sequence). The junction had 6 bases not matched to a gene; V was cut back by 2 bases and J by 5 bases. The CDR3 is made up of 14 amino acids. CDR3 DNA sequence: TGTGCCTGGAGTCGATCCGGGACAGGGGACGAGCAGTACTTC. This codes for CAWSRSGTGDEQYF. The whole variable domain, remainder taken from reference TRBV30 and TRBJ2-7, is SQTIHQWPATLVQPVGSPLSLECTVEGTSNPNLYWYRQAAGRGLQLLFYSVGIGQISSEVPQNLSASRPQDRQFILSSKKLLLSDSGFYLCAWSRSGTGDEQYFGPGTRLTVT.

This clonotype appeared a few times. V and J are TRBV6-6 and TRBJ2-1; D might be TRBD2 (6 bases). Germline V CDR1 and CDR2: MNHNY, SVGAGI (reference sequence). Deletions cut 8 bases from V and 8 bases from J, with 19 bases between. This CDR3 spans 14 amino acids. CDR3 DNA sequence: TGTGCCAGCTCGTTCGTCAGCTCGGGGGATGAGCAGTTCTTC. Translated, it gives CASSFVSSGDEQFF.

This clonotype was seen at least ten times. This chain links TRBV7-2 with TRBJ2-1; 7 bases fit TRBD2. Per germline, CDR1 SGHTA and CDR2 FQGNSA. This CDR3 is 15 amino acids long. Trimming cost V 6 bases and J 10 bases; bases outside gene matches: 15. CDR3 nucleotide sequence: TGTGCCAGCAGTTTAACCGATAGCGGGTTTTGGGAGCAGTTCTTC. Protein product: CASSLTDSGFWEQFF.

This clonotype occurred many times. The chain carries TRBV5-1 and TRBJ1-1, with 11 bases lining up with TRBD1. Losses at the gene ends were 2 bases for V and 5 bases for J; bases not matched to a gene: 5. Germline lookup yields CDR1 SGHRS and CDR2 YFSETQ. This CDR3 is 15 amino acids long. This chain's CDR3 is CASSFTGQGGTEAFF. The CDR3 DNA reads as TGCGCCAGCAGCTTTACGGGACAGGGGGGAACTGAAGCTTTCTTT.

This clonotype came up a few times. The V and J genes are TRBV27 and TRBJ1-4; D is ambiguous. Germline CDR1 is MNHEY and CDR2 is SMNVEV (reference sequence). V dropped 2 bases and J dropped 0 bases, with 16 bases sitting between them. This CDR3 spans 18 amino acids. This chain's CDR3 is CASSLTYSWPATNEKLFF. CDR3 in DNA: TGTGCCAGCAGTTTAACATACAGCTGGCCCGCAACTAATGAAAAACTGTTTTTT.

This clonotype was seen repeatedly, ten times or more. The genes are TRBV4-1 and TRBJ1-1, with 8 bases lining up with TRBD1. Germline-derived CDR1 and CDR2 are MGHRA and YSYEKL. CDR3 size: 14 residues. The trim removed 3 bases at V and 1 base at J, leaving 1 base unmatched. The CDR3 sequence is CASSHGQGNTEAFF. Here the CDR3 DNA reads TGCGCCAGCAGCCATGGACAGGGGAACACTGAAGCTTTCTTT.

To note about this clonotype: The junction departs from germline at one end; a sequencing error may be responsible. The V and J genes are TRBV11-2 and TRBJ2-3; D may match TRBD1 or TRBD2 (5 bases each). CDR3 length: 15 amino acids. Germline V gives CDR1 SGHAT, CDR2 FQNNGV. The CDR3 loop reads CASSLIGGSIDTQYF. The CDR3 DNA follows: TGTGCCAGCAGCTTAATTGGGGGTAGCATAGATACGCAGTATTTT.

In this sample, this clonotype turned up a few times. The V call is TRBV14, the J call TRBJ2-3; D is possibly TRBD2 (6 bases). V lost 3 bases, J lost 0 bases, and 16 bases lay in between. This CDR3 is 17 amino acids long. CDR1 and CDR2 (germline): SGHDN, FVKESK. The CDR3 DNA is TGTGCCAGCAGCCAGTGGGAGGTAACCTCTAGCACAGATACGCAGTATTTT. It codes for CASSQWEVTSSTDTQYF.

This clonotype has ten or more counts. The chain combines TRBV4-1 with TRBJ1-2; a weak D match, TRBD1 (6 bases). CDR1 and CDR2 from the germline V gene are MGHRA and YSYEKL. Trimming removed 0 bases from V and 4 bases from J, with 9 bases in between. The CDR3 consists of 14 residues. In DNA, the CDR3 is TGCGCCAGCAGCCAAGATTCAGGGGCCTATGGCTACACCTTC. This sequence encodes CASSQDSGAYGYTF.

Points on this clonotype: This may arise from a read error, as a much more abundant clone is one base away. The gene calls are TRBV30 and TRBJ1-1; D is ambiguous. From germline, CDR1 is GTSNPN and CDR2 SVGIG (reference sequence). This CDR3 has 13 amino acids. The V gene lost 8 bases and the J gene lost 0 bases, with 13 bases spanning the gap. The CDR3 is CARTAVVNTEAFF. Here the CDR3 DNA reads TGTGCCCGGACCGCGGTCGTGAACACTGAAGCTTTCTTT.

This clonotype occurred many times. The CDR3 coding sequence is TGTGCCAGCAGCTTCACAGATATGAACACTGAAGCTTTCTTT. Translated, it gives CASSFTDMNTEAFF. The rearrangement joins TRBV5-5 to TRBJ1-1, with D uncertain. The germline CDR1 and CDR2 sequences are SGHKS and YYEKEE (reference sequence). This CDR3 comprises 14 residues. V was pared by 2 bases and J by 0 bases, with 8 bases between.

A note on this clonotype: A single base separates this from a much larger clone, so it may be a read error. The V and J genes are TRBV27 and TRBJ2-5, with D possibly matching TRBD2 (6 bases). This CDR3 comprises 14 residues. From germline, CDR1 is MNHEY and CDR2 SMNVEV (reference sequence). The CDR3 sequence: CASSRAGGEEPQYF. The CDR3 nucleotides are TGTGCCAGCAGTCGGGCCGGGGGAGAAGAGCCCCAGTACTTC.